A single sample is the source of the 5 T cell receptor beta chains below, sequenced in a study of T cell repertoires in cytomegalovirus infection. These receptors lack a known antigen. TCRdb fed the reads into MiXCR, producing one record per CDR3 protein. The sample shows 110,000 to 150,000 distinct CDR3 sequences, over 30% of them seen only once. The sequences come from CD8+ T cells from cultured PBMCs, collected from culture after CMV antigen stimulation. All receptors derive from a human donor in good health (CMV status not recorded). Some clones in this sample may be carry-over from other donors' samples.

In this sample, this clonotype turned up many times. The chain recombines TRBV7-3 with TRBJ2-3; either TRBD1 or TRBD2 may fit D (6 bases each). V was trimmed by 1 base and J by 4 bases, leaving 9 bases between them. There are 14 residues in the CDR3. The germline V gene encodes CDR1 SGHTA and CDR2 FQGTGA. The CDR3 region is CASSLRGGSDTQYF. CDR3 DNA sequence: TGTGCCAGCAGCTTAAGAGGGGGGTCAGATACGCAGTATTTT.

The chain has TRBV7-3 and TRBJ1-1, with a possible D match to TRBD1 (5 bases). Germline V gene data show CDR1 as SGHTA and CDR2 as FQGTGA. The CDR3 is 13 residues long. With 2 bases removed from V and 9 bases from J, the gap between germline ends came to 13 bases. CDR3 region: CASSLGAGRQAFF. Here the CDR3 DNA reads TGTGCCAGCAGCTTAGGGGCCGGGAGGCAAGCTTTCTTT.

The chain uses TRBV12-3 or TRBV12-4 and TRBJ2-7, with a tentative D call TRBD2 (5 bases). This CDR3 comprises 12 residues. V shed 3 bases and J shed 7 bases, with 10 bases lying between them. The CDR3 bases are TGTGCCAGCAGTTTCAGTGGGGAGGAGCAGTACTTC. Protein sequence: CASSFSGEEQYF.

This clonotype came up many times. The V call is TRBV19, the J call TRBJ2-7; D is possibly TRBD1 (6 bases). Trimming removed 3 bases from V and 6 bases from J, with 12 bases in between. The CDR3 extends over 13 amino acids. CDR1 is LNHDA and CDR2 is SQIVND in the germline V gene (reference sequence). Here the CDR3 DNA reads TGTGCCAGTAGTATGGGTCAGGGGAGCGAGCAGTACTTC. Translation gives CASSMGQGSEQYF.

The chain combines TRBV7-9 with TRBJ1-1; D is ambiguous. This CDR3 spans 10 amino acids. The V end was cut by 3 bases, the J end by 11 bases, with 7 bases between. Germline V gene sequence: CDR1 SEHNR, CDR2 FQNEAQ (reference sequence). Here the CDR3 reads CASSLMSAFF. CDR3 bases: TGTGCCAGCAGCTTGATGTCGGCTTTCTTT.